This T cell receptor beta chain was profiled in a study of T cell repertoires in cytomegalovirus infection. About the study: Recently identified HLA-C-restricted CMV epitopes and well-studied HLA-B-restricted CMV epitopes were used by the study. CMV infection and matching HLA type were both indicated by public TCR beta signatures.

TCRdb recomputed calls from the reads with MiXCR, one row per CDR3 protein. The sample shows about 740,000 distinct CDR3 sequences, around 32% of them seen only once. Study outcomes and limitations: Dominant in the ex vivo response were TCR beta clonotypes restricted by HLA-C and specific for CMV.

CDR1 is SGHDN, CDR2 FVKESK, per germline. This CDR3 is 14 amino acids long. V was pared by 3 bases and J by 8 bases, with 13 bases between. To note about this clonotype: The antigen is not known.

Sequences were derived from cultured PBMCs, sampled from culture after CMV antigen stimulation. This rearrangement joins TRBV14 to TRBJ1-4; TRBD1 is a possible D gene (5 bases). The sequence derives from a human donor in good health (CMV status not recorded). Some clones in this sample may be carry-over from other donors' samples. The chain's CDR3 is CASSHSGPREKLFF. CDR3 coding DNA: TGTGCCAGCAGCCACTCAGGGCCTAGGGAAAAACTGTTTTTT.